This TCR beta chain was recorded in a study of T cell responses to AZD1222 COVID-19 vaccine. On this clone: Additional DNA sequences in this sample encode the identical CDR3.

Germline loops: CDR1 SNHLY, CDR2 FYNNEI. V trimming: 6 bases; J trimming: 3 bases; junction bases outside the gene matches: 4. This CDR3 comprises 13 residues. Data came from immunoSEQ multiplex PCR; TCRdb stores just in-frame clones and leaves some out. The repertoire holds about 150,000 clones, with roughly 90% as singletons. The sample here was peripheral blood, taken on day 0 of AZD1222 vaccination. This clonotype was obtained from an adult in good health. The rearrangement joins TRBV2 to TRBJ1-1; TRBD1 matches 7 bases. CDR3 sequence (DNA): TGTGCCAGCAGCCTCCAGGGGGACACTGAAGCTTTCTTT. Protein product: CASSLQGDTEAFF. The variable domain in full, with the rest retrieved from reference TRBV2 and TRBJ1-1, is EPEVTQTPSHQVTQMGQEVILRCVPISNHLYFYWYRQILGQKVEFLVSFYNNEISEKSEIFDDQFSVERPDGSNFTLKIRSTKLEDSAMYFCASSLQGDTEAFFGQGTRLTVV.